This TCR beta chain was identified in a study of glioma-infiltrating T cells. General study findings and limits: Gliomas, especially low-grade, showed above-expected tissue-blood divergence; non-neoplastic patients showed below. CDR3 overlap between tissue and blood was very small.

V trimming: 3 bases; J trimming: 3 bases; junction bases outside the gene matches: 5. Germline lookup yields CDR1 MGHRA and CDR2 YSYEKL. The CDR3 is 14 amino acids. Using RNA template, CDR3s of TCR alpha and beta were amplified with iRepertoire arm-PCR. One-step reverse transcription and amplification started from about 100-400 ng of tissue mRNA or PBMC total RNA. TCRdb itself ran the multiplex PCR reads through MiXCR, one entry per CDR3 protein. Of approximately 190,000 distinct CDR3 sequences detected, about 32% appear once; the ten largest clones hold over 20%. About this clonotype: Antigen specificity is unknown.

The sequence was obtained from a human donor with low-grade glioma or glioblastoma, undergoing nonglioma brain surgery, or in good health (not recorded which). The genes are TRBV4-1 and TRBJ2-7; 7 bases align to TRBD2. The sample consisted of glioma tissue, nonneoplastic brain tissue, or PBMCs (not recorded which). Written as DNA, the CDR3 is TGCGCCAGCAGCCAGTCTCGGGGGGACTACGAGCAGTACTTC. As protein: CASSQSRGDYEQYF.